This record covers a single TCR beta chain. Primed by a sample-barcoded 5' primer and a J-beta primer mix, a second PCR proceeded for 7 to 11 cycles. Via MiXCR, TCRdb re-called the 5' RACE reads, giving one row per CDR3 protein. The sample yields hundreds of thousands of distinct CDR3 sequences, roughly 49% seen once. Germline lookup yields CDR1 SQVTM and CDR2 ANQGSEA. J was trimmed by 8 bases and V by 4 bases; bases with no gene match: 7. The CDR3 has 15 residues. The record originates from a study of blood T cells in healthy people across ages. The material sequenced was blood. This TCR derives from a woman aged 55-75 years in good health. The chain recombines TRBV29-1 with TRBJ2-1, with 14 bases lining up with TRBD2. The CDR3: CSVGFRGLAGDEQFF. The CDR3 nucleotides are TGCAGCGTTGGATTCAGGGGACTAGCGGGAGATGAGCAGTTCTTC.